This TCR beta chain derives from a study of vaccination effects on CD4 cells after COVID-19. Study results and limitations: Early post-infection timepoints were absent, and convalescent patients were few.

Pools of viral peptides were used by the ViraFEST assay to expand antigen-specific CD4+ T cells ahead of sequencing. With nine to eleven days of culture completed, CD4+ T cells were isolated. By PCR, the person was confirmed to have had SARS-CoV-2 infection between March and December 2020. PBMC cultures contained about 2 million cells per well, about 10 IU/ml IL-2 and roughly 9.5 ug/ml peptides. Sequencing used immunoSEQ multiplex PCR; TCRdb keeps in-frame clones, though not all of them. Of roughly 26,000 clones in the sample, approximately 80% were seen once. V was clipped by 4 bases and J by 6 bases, with 14 bases between them. The V gene's germline CDR1 is SGHTA and CDR2 FQGNSA. The CDR3 has 14 amino acids. In regard to this clone: The antigen is unknown.

The sequence came from a human donor who had a prior SARS-CoV-2 infection. The chain is built from TRBV7-2 and TRBJ2-3; the D gene could be TRBD1 or TRBD2 (6 bases each). The sample here was CD4+ T cells from PBMCs cultured with HCoV-NL63 spike peptides, taken before COVID-19 vaccination. The CDR3 reads CASSYGGVGDTQYF. The CDR3, as DNA: TGTGCCAGCAGCTACGGGGGCGTGGGTGATACGCAGTATTTT.